The 10 T cell receptor beta chains below all came from one sample that was sequenced in a study of blood T cell repertoires in COVID-19 (dated by TCRdb to 2019 to 2021). The library relied on the immunoSEQ multiplex PCR assay. Here the immuneACCESS table is served through TCRdb, limited to in-frame sequences with V and J called. Missing clones are a known gap in these copies; in checked studies unresolved V genes cover under half, and the rest lacks a known reason. The sample table records approximately 200,000 clones; 86% of these occur just once. Over 7.5% of the sample is held by the ten biggest clonotypes. Sample: PBMCs or T cells enriched from blood (not recorded which). The receptors derive from a woman aged 25 to 39 who had recovered from COVID-19.

V usage is TRBV28 and J usage is TRBJ2-7; TRBD1 aligns across 8 bases. With V trimmed by 4 bases and J by 6 bases, 11 bases remained unmatched. Germline V gene data show CDR1 as MDHEN and CDR2 as SYDVKM. The CDR3 runs to 15 residues. CDR3 DNA: TGTGCCAGCAGTTCCCCCCCGGACAGGGTCCCCGAGCAGTACTTC. Protein product: CASSSPPDRVPEQYF. Combining the CDR3 with reference TRBV28 and TRBJ2-7 gives the whole variable domain DVKVTQSSRYLVKRTGEKVFLECVQDMDHENMFWYRQDPGLGLRLIYFSYDVKMKEKGDIPEGYSVSREKKERFSLILESASTNQTSMYLCASSSPPDRVPEQYFGPGTRLTVT.

The rearrangement uses TRBV5-1 and TRBJ2-7, with 9 nucleotides matching TRBD1. CDR1 and CDR2 (germline): SGHRS, YFSETQ. J gave up 4 bases and V 1 base, and 6 bases lay outside the gene matches. The CDR3 is 15 amino acids. In DNA form, the CDR3 reads TGCGCCAGCAGCTTGACCGGGACAGGGCAATACGAGCAGTACTTC. It codes for CASSLTGTGQYEQYF.

V usage is TRBV24-1 and J usage is TRBJ2-2; 10 bases agree with TRBD1. The CDR3 extends over 15 amino acids. V trimming: 4 bases; J trimming: 6 bases; junction bases outside the gene matches: 4. Germline-derived CDR1 and CDR2 are KGHDR and SFDVKD. The CDR3 spells CATSDPGTGAGELFF. The CDR3 DNA is TGTGCCACCAGTGACCCCGGGACAGGGGCCGGGGAGCTGTTTTTT.

This clone was observed once. The CDR3 DNA is TGTGCCACCAGTCACAGGGCGGGTAGTGAAAAACTGTTTTTT. Translating gives CATSHRAGSEKLFF. This sequence joins TRBV24-1 and TRBJ1-4; a weak D match, TRBD1 (6 bases). V was trimmed by 6 bases and J by 7 bases, leaving 14 bases between them. The CDR3 runs to 14 residues. Germline assignment: CDR1 KGHDR and CDR2 SFDVKD.

The chain joins TRBV29-1 to TRBJ1-2, with D perhaps TRBD1 (6 bases). CDR3 length equals 12 residues. Looked up from germline, CDR1 is SQVTM and CDR2 is ANQGSEA. V was pared by 4 bases and J by 8 bases, with 14 bases between. CDR3 residues: CSVVGERGGYTF. CDR3 DNA sequence: TGCAGCGTTGTTGGGGAAAGGGGGGGCTACACCTTC.

The genes are TRBV27 and TRBJ2-7; 8 nucleotides line up with TRBD2. This CDR3 spans 15 amino acids. With 1 base clipped from V and 3 bases from J, the junction kept 5 bases outside the gene matches. The germline CDR1 and CDR2 sequences are MNHEY and SMNVEV (reference sequence). DNA of the CDR3: TGTGCCAGCAGTTTATTGGCGGGAGGCGGCTACGAGCAGTACTTC. As protein: CASSLLAGGGYEQYF.

There are a few counts of this clone. The V gene is TRBV11-1, the J gene TRBJ2-5, with D perhaps matching TRBD2 (5 bases). This CDR3 is 14 amino acids long. Trimming removed 1 base from V and 5 bases from J, with 11 bases in between. Germline V gene lookup returns CDR1 SGHAT and CDR2 FQDESV (reference sequence). The CDR3 is CASSLGRTGETQYF. For the CDR3, the DNA is TGTGCCAGCAGCTTAGGGAGGACGGGGGAGACCCAGTACTTC.

The chain joins TRBV6-5 to TRBJ2-1; TRBD2 matches 8 bases. Germline trimming cut 7 bases from V and 14 bases from J; bases unmatched to any gene: 10. Per germline, CDR1 MNHEY and CDR2 SVGAGI. This CDR3 spans 12 amino acids. The CDR3 region has the DNA TGTGCCAGCATCAGTAGCGGGAATCGAAAGTTCTTC. It codes for CASISSGNRKFF.

The rearrangement joins TRBV20-1 to TRBJ1-4; possible D gene TRBD1, 5 bases. Germline V gives CDR1 DFQATT, CDR2 SNEGSKA (reference sequence). V lost 3 bases and J 6 bases, leaving 20 bases between the germline ends. The CDR3 has 16 amino acids. This CDR3 is CSASDPGREGDEKLFF. CDR3 DNA sequence: TGCAGTGCTAGTGACCCAGGGCGGGAAGGTGATGAAAAACTGTTTTTT.

The chain joins TRBV6-1 to TRBJ2-2, with TRBD2 identical over 7 bases. Germline V gene lookup returns CDR1 MNHNS and CDR2 SASEGT. V gave up 3 bases and J gave up 1 base; unmatched junction bases: 11. This CDR3 is 18 amino acids long. For the CDR3, the DNA is TGTGCCAGCAGTGAGTGGGATATTGGGAGGGTGAACACCGGGGAGCTGTTTTTT. Protein: CASSEWDIGRVNTGELFF.